This T cell receptor beta chain was identified during a study of OX40 agonist ivuxolimab in advanced cancers. Looking at the study overall: The drug used for patients, ivuxolimab, was an agonistic anti-OX40 (CD134) antibody. Cohort: approximately 79% men, mean age approximately 66, aged about 23 to 79.

People who had autoimmune disease history or systemic immunosuppression were excluded. Profiled with immunoSEQ multiplex PCR; TCRdb holds only in-frame clones, not every one. The sample includes about 43,000 clones, about 86% seen only once; the top ten take under 15%. From germline, CDR1 is LNHDA and CDR2 SQIVND (reference sequence). Between the trimmed V and J ends, which lost 7 bases and 5 bases, there was a span of 9 bases. This CDR3 comprises 11 residues. This chain joins TRBV19 and TRBJ2-7, with D hard to call. This receptor was taken from an adult with an advanced solid tumor such as melanoma, head and neck, liver or kidney cancer. The sequencing used CD4+ or CD8+ T cells sorted from blood, collected in a trial of the OX40 agonist ivuxolimab. For the CDR3, the DNA is TGTGCCAGTATCGGAGTCGACGAGCAGTACTTC. Its protein is CASIGVDEQYF.